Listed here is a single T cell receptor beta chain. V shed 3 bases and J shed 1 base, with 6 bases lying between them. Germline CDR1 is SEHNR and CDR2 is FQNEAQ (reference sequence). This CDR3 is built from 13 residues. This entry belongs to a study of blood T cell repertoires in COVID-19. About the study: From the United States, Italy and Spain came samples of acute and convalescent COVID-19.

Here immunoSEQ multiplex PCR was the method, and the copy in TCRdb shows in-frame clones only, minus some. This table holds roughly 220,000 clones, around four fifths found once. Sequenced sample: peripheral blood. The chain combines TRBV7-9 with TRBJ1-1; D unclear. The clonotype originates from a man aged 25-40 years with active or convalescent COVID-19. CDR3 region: CASSFRGNTEAFF. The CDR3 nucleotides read TGTGCCAGCAGCTTTCGGGGGAACACTGAAGCTTTCTTT.